This T cell receptor beta chain was obtained from a study of shared clonotypes between healthy human individuals. Points from the study as a whole: Clonotype sharing among the donors was expected to vary with sequencing depth.

Note on this clone: As yet, its antigen is unknown.

The germline CDR1 and CDR2 sequences are MGHDK and SYGVNS. The J segment lost 3 bases and the V segment lost 4 bases, leaving 6 bases of the junction unmatched. CDR3 size: 15 residues. The method was immunoSEQ multiplex PCR; TCRdb's version includes in-frame clones alone and lacks a portion of them. The repertoire includes a few million clones, around 93% of them detected once, and approximately 0.41% sits in the top ten. The sequence was obtained from a man younger than 35 in good health. Some clones in this sample may be carry-over from other donors' samples. The sequenced sample consisted of naive CD4+ T cells from PBMCs. Subset reported: CD45RA+ positively selected. This chain uses TRBV25-1 with TRBJ1-5; the match to TRBD1 covers 7 bases. The CDR3 coding sequence is TGTGCCAGCAGTGGGGCAGGGGGGACCAATCAGCCCCAGCATTTT. Protein sequence: CASSGAGGTNQPQHF.